This T cell receptor beta chain emerged from a study of blood T cell repertoires in COVID-19. Study context: COVID-19 samples collected from the United States, Italy and Spain covered acute and convalescent phases. PBMCs, B-cell-depleted T cells, or T cells provided the cDNA or gDNA that made up the material.

TCRdb keeps only in-frame clones here, not all; method: immunoSEQ multiplex PCR. The sample has around 75,000 clones; around nine tenths are singletons. The source is a man in his sixties with acute or convalescent COVID-19. Material: peripheral blood.

The CDR3 coding sequence is TGTGCCAGCCGGACAGGTAGTTCCACCGGGGAGCTGTTTTTT. Encoded protein: CASRTGSSTGELFF. The rearrangement links TRBV6-5 to TRBJ2-2; 7 positions match TRBD1. CDR3 size: 14 residues. Germline CDR1 MNHEY, CDR2 SVGAGI. V lost 8 bases, J lost 4 bases, and 7 bases stayed unmatched.